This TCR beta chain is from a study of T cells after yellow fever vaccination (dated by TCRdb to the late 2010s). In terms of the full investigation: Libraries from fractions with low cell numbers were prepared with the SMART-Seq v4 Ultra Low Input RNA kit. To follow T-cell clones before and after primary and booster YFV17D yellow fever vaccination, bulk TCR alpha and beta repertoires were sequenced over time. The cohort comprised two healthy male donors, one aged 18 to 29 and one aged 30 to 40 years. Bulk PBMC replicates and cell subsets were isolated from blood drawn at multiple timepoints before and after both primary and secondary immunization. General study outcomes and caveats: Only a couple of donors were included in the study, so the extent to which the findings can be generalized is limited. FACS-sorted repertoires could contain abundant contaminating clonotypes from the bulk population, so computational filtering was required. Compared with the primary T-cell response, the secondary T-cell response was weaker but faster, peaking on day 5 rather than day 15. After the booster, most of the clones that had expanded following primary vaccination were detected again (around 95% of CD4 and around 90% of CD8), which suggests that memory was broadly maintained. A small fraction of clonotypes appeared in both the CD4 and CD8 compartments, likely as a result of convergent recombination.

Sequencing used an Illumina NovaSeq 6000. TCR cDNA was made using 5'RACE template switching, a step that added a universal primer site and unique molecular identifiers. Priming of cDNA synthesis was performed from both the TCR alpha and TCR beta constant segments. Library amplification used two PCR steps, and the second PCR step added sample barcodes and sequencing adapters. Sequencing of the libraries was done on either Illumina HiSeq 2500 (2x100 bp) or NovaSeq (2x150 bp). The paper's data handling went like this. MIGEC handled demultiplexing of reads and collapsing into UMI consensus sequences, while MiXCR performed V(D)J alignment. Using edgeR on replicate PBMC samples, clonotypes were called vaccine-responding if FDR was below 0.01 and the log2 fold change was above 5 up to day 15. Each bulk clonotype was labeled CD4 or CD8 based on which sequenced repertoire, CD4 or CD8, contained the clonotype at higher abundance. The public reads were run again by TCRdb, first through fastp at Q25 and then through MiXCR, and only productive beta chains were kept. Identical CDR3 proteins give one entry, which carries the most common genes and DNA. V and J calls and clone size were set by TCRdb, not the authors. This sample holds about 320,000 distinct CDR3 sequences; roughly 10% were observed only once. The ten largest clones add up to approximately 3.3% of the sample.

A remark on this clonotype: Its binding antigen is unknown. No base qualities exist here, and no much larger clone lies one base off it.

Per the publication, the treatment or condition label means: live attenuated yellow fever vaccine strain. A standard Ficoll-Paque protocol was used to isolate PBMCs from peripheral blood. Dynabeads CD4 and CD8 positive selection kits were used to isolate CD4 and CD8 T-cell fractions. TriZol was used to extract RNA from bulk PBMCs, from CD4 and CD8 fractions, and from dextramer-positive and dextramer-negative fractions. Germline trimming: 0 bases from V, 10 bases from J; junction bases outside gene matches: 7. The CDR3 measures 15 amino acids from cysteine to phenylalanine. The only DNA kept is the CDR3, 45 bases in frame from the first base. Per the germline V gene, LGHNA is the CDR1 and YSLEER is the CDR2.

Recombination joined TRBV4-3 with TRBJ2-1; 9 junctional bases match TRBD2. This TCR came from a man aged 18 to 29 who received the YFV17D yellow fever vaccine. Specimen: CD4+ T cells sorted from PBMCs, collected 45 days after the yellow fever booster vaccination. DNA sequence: TGCGCCAGCAGCCAAGAGGCGGGGGGGGTTCGAGAGCAGTTCTTC. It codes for CASSQEAGGVREQFF.